This T cell receptor (beta chain) originates from a study of cytomegalovirus exposure and HLA in healthy donors. Study conclusions and caveats: CMV serostatus was the only immune exposure information that was available. Among the most significant clusters, several appeared linked to common viral pathogens in a later analysis.

The junction had 9 bases not matched to a gene; V was cut back by 5 bases and J by 5 bases. CDR3 length: 15 amino acids. Germline CDR1 and CDR2: MDHEN and SYDVKM. Use of 60 Vbeta and 13 Jbeta primers characterized the PCR. Data came from immunoSEQ multiplex PCR; TCRdb stores just in-frame clones and leaves some out. Seen here are 150,000 to 250,000 clones, around 81% observed once, and the top ten hold approximately 2%. This clone was recorded once. Its target is not known. Donors were nominally healthy when sampled, though unrecorded immune exposures were likely. The J gene is TRBJ1-2, the V gene TRBV28; 9 bases map to TRBD1. The sample comprised PBMCs. The receptor comes from a man aged 25-45 years in good health and CMV-seronegative. CDR3 protein: CASSKTGGILYGYTF. Written as DNA, the CDR3 is TGTGCCAGCAGTAAGACAGGGGGTATTCTGTATGGCTACACCTTC.